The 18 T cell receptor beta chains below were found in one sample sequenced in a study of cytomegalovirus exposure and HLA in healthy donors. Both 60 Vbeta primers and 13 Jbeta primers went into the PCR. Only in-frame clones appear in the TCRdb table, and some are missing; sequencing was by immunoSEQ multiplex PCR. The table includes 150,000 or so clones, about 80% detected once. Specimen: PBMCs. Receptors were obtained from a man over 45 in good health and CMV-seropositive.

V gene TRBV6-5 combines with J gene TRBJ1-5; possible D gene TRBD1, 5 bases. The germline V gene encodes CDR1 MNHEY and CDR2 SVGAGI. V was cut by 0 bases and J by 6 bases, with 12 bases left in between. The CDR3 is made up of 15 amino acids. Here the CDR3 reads CASSYSSRVRQPQHF. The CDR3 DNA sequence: TGTGCCAGCAGTTACTCGAGCAGGGTACGTCAGCCCCAGCATTTT.

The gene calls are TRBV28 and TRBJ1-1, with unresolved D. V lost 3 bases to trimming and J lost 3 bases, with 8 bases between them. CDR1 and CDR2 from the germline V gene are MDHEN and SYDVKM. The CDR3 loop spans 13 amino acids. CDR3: CASSLRQHTEAFF. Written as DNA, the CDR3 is TGTGCCAGCAGTTTGAGACAACACACTGAAGCTTTCTTT. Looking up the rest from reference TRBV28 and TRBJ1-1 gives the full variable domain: DVKVTQSSRYLVKRTGEKVFLECVQDMDHENMFWYRQDPGLGLRLIYFSYDVKMKEKGDIPEGYSVSREKKERFSLILESASTNQTSMYLCASSLRQHTEAFFGQGTRLTVV.

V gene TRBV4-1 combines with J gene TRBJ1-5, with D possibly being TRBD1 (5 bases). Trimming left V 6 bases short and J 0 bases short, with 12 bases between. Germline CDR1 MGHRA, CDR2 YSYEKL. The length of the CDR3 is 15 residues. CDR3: CASSLSGNSNQPQHF. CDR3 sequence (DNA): TGCGCCAGCAGTTTGTCAGGGAATAGCAATCAGCCCCAGCATTTT.

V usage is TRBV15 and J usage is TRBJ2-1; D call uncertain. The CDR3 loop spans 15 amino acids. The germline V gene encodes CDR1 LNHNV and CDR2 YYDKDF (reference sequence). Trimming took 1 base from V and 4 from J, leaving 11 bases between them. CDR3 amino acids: CATSRGQRVYNEQFF. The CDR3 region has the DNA TGTGCCACCAGCAGAGGACAAAGAGTTTACAATGAGCAGTTCTTC.

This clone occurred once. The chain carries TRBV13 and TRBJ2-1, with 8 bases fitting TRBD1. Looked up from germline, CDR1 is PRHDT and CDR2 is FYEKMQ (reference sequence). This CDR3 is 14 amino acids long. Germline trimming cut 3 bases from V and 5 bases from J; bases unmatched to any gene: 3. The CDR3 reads CASSLGQVNNEQFF. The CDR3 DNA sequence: TGTGCCAGCAGCTTGGGACAGGTGAACAATGAGCAGTTCTTC.

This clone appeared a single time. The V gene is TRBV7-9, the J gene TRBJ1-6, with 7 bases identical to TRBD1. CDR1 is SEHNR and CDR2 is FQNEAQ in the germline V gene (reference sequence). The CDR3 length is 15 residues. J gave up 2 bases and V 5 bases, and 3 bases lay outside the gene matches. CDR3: CASSPGGTYNSPLHF. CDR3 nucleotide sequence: TGTGCCAGCAGCCCAGGGGGGACCTATAATTCACCCCTCCACTTT. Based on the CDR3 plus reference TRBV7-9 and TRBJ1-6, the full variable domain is DTGVSQNPRHKITKRGQNVTFRCDPISEHNRLYWYRQTLGQGPEFLTYFQNEAQLEKSRLLSDRFSAERPKGSFSTLEIQRTEQGDSAMYLCASSPGGTYNSPLHFGNGTRLTVT.

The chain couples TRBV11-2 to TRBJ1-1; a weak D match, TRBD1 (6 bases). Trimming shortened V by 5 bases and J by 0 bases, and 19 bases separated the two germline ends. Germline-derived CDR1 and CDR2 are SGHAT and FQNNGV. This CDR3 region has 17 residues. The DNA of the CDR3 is TGTGCCAGCAGCGTAATAGGTACAGGGCTGCTGAACACTGAAGCTTTCTTT. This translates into CASSVIGTGLLNTEAFF.

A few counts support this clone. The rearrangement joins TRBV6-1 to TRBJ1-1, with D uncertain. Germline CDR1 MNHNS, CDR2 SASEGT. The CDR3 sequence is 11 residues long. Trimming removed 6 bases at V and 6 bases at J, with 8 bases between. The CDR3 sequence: CASRPGAEAFF. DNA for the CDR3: TGTGCCAGCAGACCCGGGGCTGAAGCTTTCTTT.

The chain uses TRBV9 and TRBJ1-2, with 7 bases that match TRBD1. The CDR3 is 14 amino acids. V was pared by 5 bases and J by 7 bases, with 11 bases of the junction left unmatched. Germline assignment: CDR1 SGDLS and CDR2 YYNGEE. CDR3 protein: CASSAAGGTGGYTF. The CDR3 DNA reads TGTGCCAGCAGTGCTGCAGGGGGGACGGGTGGCTACACCTTC. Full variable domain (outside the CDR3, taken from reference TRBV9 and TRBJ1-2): DSGVTQTPKHLITATGQRVTLRCSPRSGDLSVYWYQQSLDQGLQFLIQYYNGEERAKGNILERFSAQQFPDLHSELNLSSLELGDSALYFCASSAAGGTGGYTFGSGTRLTVV.

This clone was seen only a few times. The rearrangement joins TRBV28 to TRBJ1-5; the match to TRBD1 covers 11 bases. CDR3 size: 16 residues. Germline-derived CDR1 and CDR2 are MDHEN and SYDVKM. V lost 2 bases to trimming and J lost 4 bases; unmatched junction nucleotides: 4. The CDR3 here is CASSLGQGAGNQPQHF. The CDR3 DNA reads TGTGCCAGCAGTTTAGGACAGGGGGCGGGTAATCAGCCCCAGCATTTT.

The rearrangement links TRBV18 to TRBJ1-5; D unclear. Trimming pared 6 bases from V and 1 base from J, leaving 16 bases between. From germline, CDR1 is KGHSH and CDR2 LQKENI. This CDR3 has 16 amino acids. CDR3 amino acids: CASSPEARRSNQPQHF. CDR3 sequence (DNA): TGTGCCAGCTCCCCTGAGGCAAGGAGGAGCAATCAGCCCCAGCATTTT.

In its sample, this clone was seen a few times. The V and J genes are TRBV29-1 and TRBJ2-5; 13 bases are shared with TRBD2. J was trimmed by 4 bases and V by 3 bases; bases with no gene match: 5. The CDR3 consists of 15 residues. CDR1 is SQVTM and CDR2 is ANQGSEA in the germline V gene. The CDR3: CSVDRLAGGGETQYF. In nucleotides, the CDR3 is TGCAGCGTTGACCGACTAGCGGGGGGTGGAGAGACCCAGTACTTC.

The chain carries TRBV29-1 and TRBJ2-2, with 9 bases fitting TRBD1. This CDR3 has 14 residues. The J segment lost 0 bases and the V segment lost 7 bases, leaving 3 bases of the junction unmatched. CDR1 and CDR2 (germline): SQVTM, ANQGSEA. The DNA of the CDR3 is TGCAGCGCCCGGACAGGGGCGAACACCGGGGAGCTGTTTTTT. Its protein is CSARTGANTGELFF.

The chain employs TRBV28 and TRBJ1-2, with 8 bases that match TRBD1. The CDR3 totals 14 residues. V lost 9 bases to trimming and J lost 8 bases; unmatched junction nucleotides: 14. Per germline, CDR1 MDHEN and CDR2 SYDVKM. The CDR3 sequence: CASSPRGRILGYTF. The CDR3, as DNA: TGTGCCAGTAGTCCCAGGGGGCGCATTTTGGGCTACACCTTC.

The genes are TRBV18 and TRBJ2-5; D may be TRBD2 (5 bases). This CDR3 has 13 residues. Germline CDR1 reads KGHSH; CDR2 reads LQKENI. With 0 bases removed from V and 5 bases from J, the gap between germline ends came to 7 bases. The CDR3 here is CASSPPGMETQYF. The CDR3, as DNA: TGTGCCAGCTCACCACCCGGGATGGAGACCCAGTACTTC.

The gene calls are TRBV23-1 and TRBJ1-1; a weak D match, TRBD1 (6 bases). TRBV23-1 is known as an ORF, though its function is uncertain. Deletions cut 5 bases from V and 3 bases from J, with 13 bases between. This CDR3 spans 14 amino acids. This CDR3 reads CASSTKGGDTEAFF. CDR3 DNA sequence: TGCGCCAGCAGTACAAAAGGGGGAGACACTGAAGCTTTCTTT.

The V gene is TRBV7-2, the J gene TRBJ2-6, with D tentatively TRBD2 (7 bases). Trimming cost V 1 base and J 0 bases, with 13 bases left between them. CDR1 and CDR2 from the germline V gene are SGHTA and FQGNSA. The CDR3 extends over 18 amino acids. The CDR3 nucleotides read TGTGCCAGCAGCTTAGGGGGGGGCCCCTTCTCTGGGGCCAACGTCCTGACTTTC. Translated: CASSLGGGPFSGANVLTF.

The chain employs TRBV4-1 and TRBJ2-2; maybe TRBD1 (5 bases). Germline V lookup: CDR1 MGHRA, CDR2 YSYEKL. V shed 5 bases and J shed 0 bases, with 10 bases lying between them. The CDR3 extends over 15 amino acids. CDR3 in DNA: TGCGCCAGCAGCGCCCGACAGACGAACACCGGGGAGCTGTTTTTT. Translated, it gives CASSARQTNTGELFF.